This TCR beta chain appears in the sequencing data of a study of blood T cell repertoires in COVID-19. The J segment lost 8 bases and the V segment lost 6 bases, leaving 12 bases of the junction unmatched. Germline loops: CDR1 SNHLY, CDR2 FYNNEI. This CDR3 is built from 14 residues. Profiling relied on immunoSEQ multiplex PCR, and the TCRdb table lists in-frame clones only, not all of them. The sample consists of 380,000 or so clones, about 80% of them appearing once. The chain uses TRBV2 and TRBJ1-2; the match to TRBD1 covers 7 bases. Sequencing was done on a sample of peripheral blood. The TCR sequence derives from a human donor with acute or convalescent COVID-19. The donor label of this sample is uncertain. The CDR3 nucleotides read TGTGCCAGCAGAACCCGGTCAGGGGGTTACGGCTACACCTTC. Translating it yields CASRTRSGGYGYTF. The full variable domain, with the rest looked up from reference TRBV2 and TRBJ1-2, is EPEVTQTPSHQVTQMGQEVILRCVPISNHLYFYWYRQILGQKVEFLVSFYNNEISEKSEIFDDQFSVERPDGSNFTLKIRSTKLEDSAMYFCASRTRSGGYGYTFGSGTRLTVV.